This is a list of T cell receptor beta chains from one sample in a study of blood T cell repertoires in COVID-19. Profiled with immunoSEQ multiplex PCR; TCRdb holds only in-frame clones, not every one. The sample lists under 200,000 clones, around 90% occurring once. The source material was peripheral blood. The source is a man in his fifties or sixties with acute or convalescent COVID-19. Each CDR3 is given with its conserved first and last residue. Fields, in order: V gene, D gene, clone size, J gene, CDR3 protein, CDR3 DNA. A D gene is named only where the DNA matches it firmly. Some rows have no size entry. The others give once, few or many, or a class for an expanded clone.

V gene: TRBV19
D gene: TRBD2
clone size: NA
J gene: TRBJ2-7
CDR3 protein: CASSTLASGRYEQYF
CDR3 DNA: TGTGCCAGTAGTACACTCGCTAGCGGAAGATACGAGCAGTACTTC

V gene: TRBV7-9
D gene: TRBD2
clone size: NA
J gene: TRBJ2-2
CDR3 protein: CASSFPRGGAGGELFF
CDR3 DNA: TGTGCCAGCAGCTTTCCTCGCGGGGGGGCAGGCGGGGAGCTGTTTTTT

V gene: TRBV15
D gene: TRBD2
clone size: NA
J gene: TRBJ2-2
CDR3 protein: CATSRDRLAGLTGELFF
CDR3 DNA: TGTGCCACCAGCAGAGATCGGTTAGCGGGACTCACCGGGGAGCTGTTTTTT

V gene: TRBV6-5
D gene: NA
clone size: NA
J gene: TRBJ2-7
CDR3 protein: CASIVTGSYEQYF
CDR3 DNA: TGTGCCAGCATTGTCACAGGATCCTACGAGCAGTACTTC

V gene: TRBV7-9
D gene: TRBD1
clone size: NA
J gene: TRBJ1-6
CDR3 protein: CASSLEAGGNSPLHF
CDR3 DNA: TGTGCCAGCAGCTTAGAGGCAGGGGGCAATTCACCCCTCCACTTT

V gene: TRBV4-2
D gene: NA
clone size: once
J gene: TRBJ1-6
CDR3 protein: CASSQGTGSNSPLHF
CDR3 DNA: TGTGCCAGCAGCCAAGGAACAGGGTCAAATTCACCCCTCCACTTT

V gene: TRBV18
D gene: TRBD2
clone size: NA
J gene: TRBJ2-5
CDR3 protein: CASSSLTTTSGRLETQYF
CDR3 DNA: TGTGCCAGCTCTTCCCTGACTACGACTAGCGGGAGATTAGAGACCCAGTACTTC

V gene: TRBV5-1
D gene: TRBD1
clone size: NA
J gene: TRBJ1-5
CDR3 protein: CASSLGTGEGQPQHF
CDR3 DNA: TGCGCCAGCAGCCTGGGGACAGGGGAGGGACAGCCCCAGCATTTT

V gene: TRBV19
D gene: TRBD2
clone size: NA
J gene: TRBJ2-1
CDR3 protein: CASSLLAGGPNEQFF
CDR3 DNA: TGTGCCAGTAGCCTCCTAGCGGGGGGGCCTAATGAGCAGTTCTTC

V gene: TRBV30
D gene: NA
clone size: NA
J gene: TRBJ2-1
CDR3 protein: CAGAVEPESYEQFF
CDR3 DNA: TGTGCCGGGGCGGTGGAGCCCGAGTCATATGAGCAGTTCTTC

V gene: TRBV5-1
D gene: TRBD2
clone size: NA
J gene: TRBJ2-1
CDR3 protein: CASSVGLAGVYNEQFF
CDR3 DNA: TGCGCCAGCAGCGTAGGACTAGCGGGAGTCTACAATGAGCAGTTCTTC

V gene: TRBV29-1
D gene: NA
clone size: NA
J gene: TRBJ1-5
CDR3 protein: CSVGGRGQPQHF
CDR3 DNA: TGCAGCGTTGGTGGTAGGGGTCAGCCCCAGCATTTT

V gene: TRBV28
D gene: NA
clone size: NA
J gene: TRBJ2-1
CDR3 protein: CASRSRAYNEQFF
CDR3 DNA: TGTGCCAGCAGGTCTAGAGCCTACAATGAGCAGTTCTTC